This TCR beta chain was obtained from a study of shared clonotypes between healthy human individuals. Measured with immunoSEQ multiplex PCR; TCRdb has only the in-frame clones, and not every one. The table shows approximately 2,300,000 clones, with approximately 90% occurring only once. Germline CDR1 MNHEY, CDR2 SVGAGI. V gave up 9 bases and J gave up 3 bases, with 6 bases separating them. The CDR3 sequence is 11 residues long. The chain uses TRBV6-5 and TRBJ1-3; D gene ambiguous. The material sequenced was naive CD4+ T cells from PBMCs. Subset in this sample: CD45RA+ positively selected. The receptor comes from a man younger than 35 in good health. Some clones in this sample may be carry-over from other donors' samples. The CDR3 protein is CASIRGNTIYF. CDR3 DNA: TGTGCCAGTATTCGTGGAAACACCATATATTTT.